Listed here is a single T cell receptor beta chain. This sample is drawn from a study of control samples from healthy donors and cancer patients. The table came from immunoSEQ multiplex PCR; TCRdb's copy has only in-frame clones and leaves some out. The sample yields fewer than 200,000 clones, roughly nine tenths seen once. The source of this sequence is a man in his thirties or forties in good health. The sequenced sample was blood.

The CDR3 here is CSASRLAGSANTGELFF. The CDR3 DNA reads as TGCAGTGCTAGTAGGCTAGCGGGATCGGCGAACACCGGGGAGCTGTTTTTT. The chain joins TRBV20-1 to TRBJ2-2; TRBD2 agrees at 9 bases. Germline V lookup: CDR1 DFQATT, CDR2 SNEGSKA (reference sequence). The CDR3 contains 17 residues. With V trimmed by 3 bases and J by 0 bases, 8 bases remained unmatched.